The clone carrying this TCR beta chain was seen at least ten times. This entry is derived from a study of T cells in Graves' hyperthyroidism and ophthalmopathy. Patients with uncontrolled infections, other autoimmune diseases, pregnancy or lactation were excluded. The PBMCs studied were ones that came from roughly 9.1 ml fresh peripheral blood. TCR beta CDR3 regions were amplified from RNA transcripts. TCR CDR3 regions were first amplified by RT-PCR with HTBI primers. One entry per CDR3 protein results from TCRdb running MiXCR on the multiplex PCR reads. The sample includes hundreds of thousands of distinct CDR3 sequences, approximately 15% of them seen just once. Germline CDR1 LGHDT, CDR2 YNNKEL (reference sequence). V was shortened by 0 bases and J by 4 bases, with 14 bases between the two germline ends. The CDR3 sequence is 16 residues long.

The chain joins TRBV3-1 to TRBJ2-3, with no clear D. Material: blood. This sequence was found in a woman aged 25 to 39 with Graves' hyperthyroidism that later progressed to Graves' ophthalmopathy. CDR3 protein: CASSQDQGILSDTQYF. The CDR3 DNA reads TGTGCCAGCAGCCAAGATCAAGGGATTTTGTCAGATACGCAGTATTTT.